This T cell receptor (beta chain) was captured by sequencing in a study of cytomegalovirus exposure and HLA in healthy donors. Study as a whole: About 83 million unique TCRs from HLA-typed donors made up an early data release.

The study's findings and limits: Another analysis was done later, and it associated roughly 15,000 TCR beta sequences with HLA alleles at 0.05 false discovery rate. What TCR beta sequences reportedly achieved was accurate prediction of HLA-A and HLA-B alleles in most subjects.

J lost 7 bases, V lost 3 bases, and 9 bases had no gene match. The CDR3 is 16 amino acids. Germline lookup yields CDR1 WSHSY and CDR2 SAAADI. With 60 Vbeta and 13 Jbeta primers, the PCR was carried out. Method: immunoSEQ multiplex PCR; TCRdb's copy keeps in-frame clones and lacks some. The table has approximately 120,000 clones, over 60% seen once. For this clone: Its antigen is undetermined.

This sequence originates from a man in his 60s in good health and CMV-seropositive. Sequencing was done on a sample of PBMCs. V usage is TRBV10-2 and J usage is TRBJ1-6; 7 nucleotides match TRBD1. CDR3: CASSDPRQGRNSPLHF. CDR3 DNA: TGCGCCAGCAGTGACCCACGACAGGGCCGGAATTCACCCCTCCACTTT.